This T cell receptor (beta chain) was profiled in a study of OX40 agonist ivuxolimab in advanced cancers. Using immunoSEQ multiplex PCR, the repertoire was profiled, and TCRdb retains in-frame clones only, with some absent. The sample lists 50,000 to 55,000 clones, 70% to 90% seen once, with around 1.5% in the top ten. The table lists this clone with a few counts. Germline CDR1 and CDR2: MNHEY and SMNVEV (reference sequence). The length of the CDR3 is 18 residues. The V segment lost 3 bases and the J segment 1 base; nucleotides outside the gene matches: 15. The V and J genes are TRBV27 and TRBJ2-7; 7 positions match TRBD1. Sequencing was performed on CD4+ or CD8+ T cells sorted from blood, taken in a trial of the OX40 agonist ivuxolimab. The sequence came from an adult with an advanced solid tumor such as melanoma, head and neck, liver or kidney cancer. This chain's CDR3 is CASSLTFGTGVGSYEQYF. In nucleotides, the CDR3 is TGTGCCAGCAGTTTGACATTTGGTACAGGGGTCGGGTCCTACGAGCAGTACTTC.